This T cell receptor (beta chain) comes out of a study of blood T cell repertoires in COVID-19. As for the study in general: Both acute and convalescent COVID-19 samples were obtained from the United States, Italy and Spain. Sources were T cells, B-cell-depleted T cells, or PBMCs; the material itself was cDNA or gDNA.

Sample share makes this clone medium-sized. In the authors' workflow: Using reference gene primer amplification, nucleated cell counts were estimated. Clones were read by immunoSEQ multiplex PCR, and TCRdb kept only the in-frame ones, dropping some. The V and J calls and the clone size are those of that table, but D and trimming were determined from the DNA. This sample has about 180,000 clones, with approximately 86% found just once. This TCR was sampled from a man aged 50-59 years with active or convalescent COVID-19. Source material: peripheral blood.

The CDR3 spells CASSSGLAGESEQYF. CDR3 nucleotides: TGTGCCAGCAGCTCGGGACTAGCGGGAGAAAGCGAGCAGTACTTC. The chain carries TRBV11-2 and TRBJ2-7; 14 bases fit TRBD2. The CDR3 is made up of 15 amino acids. The germline V gene encodes CDR1 SGHAT and CDR2 FQNNGV. The V gene end was trimmed by 4 bases and the J gene end by 6 bases; junction bases not matched to a gene: 5. Variable domain in full (rest from reference TRBV11-2 and TRBJ2-7): EAGVAQSPRYKIIEKRQSVAFWCNPISGHATLYWYQQILGQGPKLLIQFQNNGVVDDSQLPKDRFSAERLKGVDSTLKIQPAKLEDSAVYLCASSSGLAGESEQYFGPGTRLTVT.